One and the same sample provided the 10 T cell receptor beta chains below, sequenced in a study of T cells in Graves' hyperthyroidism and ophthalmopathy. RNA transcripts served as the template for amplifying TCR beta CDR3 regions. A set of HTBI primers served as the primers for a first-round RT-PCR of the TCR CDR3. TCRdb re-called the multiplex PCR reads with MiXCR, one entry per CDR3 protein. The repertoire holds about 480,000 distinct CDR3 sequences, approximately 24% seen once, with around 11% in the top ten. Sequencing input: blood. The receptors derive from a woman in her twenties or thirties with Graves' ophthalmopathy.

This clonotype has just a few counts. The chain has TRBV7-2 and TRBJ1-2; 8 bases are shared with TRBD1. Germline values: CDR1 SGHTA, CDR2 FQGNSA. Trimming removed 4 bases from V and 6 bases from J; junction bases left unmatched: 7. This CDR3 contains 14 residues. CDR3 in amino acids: CASSYSTGGDGYTF. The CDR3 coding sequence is TGTGCCAGCAGCTACAGCACAGGGGGAGATGGCTACACCTTC.

CDR3 nucleotides: TGTGCCAGCAGTCTTCACGGGGACCAAGAGACCCAGTACTTC. Translated: CASSLHGDQETQYF. The chain combines TRBV7-2 with TRBJ2-5; D may be TRBD2 (5 bases). In germline, CDR1 is SGHTA, CDR2 FQGNSA. The CDR3 loop spans 14 amino acids. The V gene lost 6 bases and the J gene lost 0 bases, with 11 bases spanning the gap.

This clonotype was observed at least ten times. CDR3 coding DNA: TGTGCCAGCAGCGTAGGTATAGGGAGCTCCTACGAGCAGTACTTC. The encoded protein is CASSVGIGSSYEQYF. V usage is TRBV9 and J usage is TRBJ2-7, with D perhaps matching TRBD2 (5 bases). Trimming took off 0 bases at V and 0 bases at J, with 10 bases between the two ends. Germline loops: CDR1 SGDLS, CDR2 YYNGEE. This CDR3 is 15 amino acids long.

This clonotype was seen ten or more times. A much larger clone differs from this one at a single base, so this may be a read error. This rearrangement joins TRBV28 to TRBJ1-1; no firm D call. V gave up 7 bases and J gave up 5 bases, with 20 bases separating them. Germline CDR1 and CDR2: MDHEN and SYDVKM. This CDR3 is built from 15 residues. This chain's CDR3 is CASNSGGEGDTEAFF. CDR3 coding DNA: TGTGCCAGCAACTCTGGCGGGGAAGGAGATACTGAAGCTTTCTTT. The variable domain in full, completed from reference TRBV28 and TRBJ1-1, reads DVKVTQSSRYLVKRTGEKVFLECVQDMDHENMFWYRQDPGLGLRLIYFSYDVKMKEKGDIPEGYSVSREKKERFSLILESASTNQTSMYLCASNSGGEGDTEAFFGQGTRLTVV.

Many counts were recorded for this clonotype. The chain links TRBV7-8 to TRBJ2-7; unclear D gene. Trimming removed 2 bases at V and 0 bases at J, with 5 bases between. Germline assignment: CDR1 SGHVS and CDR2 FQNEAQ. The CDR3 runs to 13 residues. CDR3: CASSLPFSYEQYF. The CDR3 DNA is TGTGCCAGCAGCTTACCATTCTCCTACGAGCAGTACTTC. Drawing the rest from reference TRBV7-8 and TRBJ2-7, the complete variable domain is GAGVSQSPRYKVAKRGQDVALRCDPISGHVSLFWYQQALGQGPEFLTYFQNEAQLDKSGLPSDRFFAERPEGSVSTLKIQRTQQEDSAVYLCASSLPFSYEQYFGPGTRLTVT.

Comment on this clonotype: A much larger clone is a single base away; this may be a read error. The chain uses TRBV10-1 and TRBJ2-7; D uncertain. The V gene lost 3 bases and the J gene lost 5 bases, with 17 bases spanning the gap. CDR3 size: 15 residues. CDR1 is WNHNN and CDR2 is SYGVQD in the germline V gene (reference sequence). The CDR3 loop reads CASSDDLSDVNEQYV. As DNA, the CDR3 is TGCGCCAGCAGTGATGATCTATCGGATGTCAACGAGCAGTACGTC.

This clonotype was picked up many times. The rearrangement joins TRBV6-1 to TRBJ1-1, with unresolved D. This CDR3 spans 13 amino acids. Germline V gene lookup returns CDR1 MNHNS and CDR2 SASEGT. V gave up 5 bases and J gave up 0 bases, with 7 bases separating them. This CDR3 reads CASSRRMNTEAFF. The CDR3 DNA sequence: TGTGCCAGCAGTCGTCGGATGAACACTGAAGCTTTCTTT.

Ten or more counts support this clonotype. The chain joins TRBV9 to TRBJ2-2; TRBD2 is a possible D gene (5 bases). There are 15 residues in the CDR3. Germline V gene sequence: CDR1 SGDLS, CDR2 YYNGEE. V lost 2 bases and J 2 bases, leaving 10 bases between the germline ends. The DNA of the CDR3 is TGTGCCAGCAGCGTTCAAGGAGGAAACACCGGGGAGCTGTTTTTT. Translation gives CASSVQGGNTGELFF.

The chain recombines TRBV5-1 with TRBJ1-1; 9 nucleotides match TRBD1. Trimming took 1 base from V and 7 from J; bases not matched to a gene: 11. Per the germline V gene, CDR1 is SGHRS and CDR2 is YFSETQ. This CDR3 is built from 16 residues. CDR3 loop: CASSLPGTGPFSEAFF. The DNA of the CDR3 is TGCGCCAGCAGCTTGCCCGGGACAGGGCCATTCAGTGAAGCTTTCTTT.

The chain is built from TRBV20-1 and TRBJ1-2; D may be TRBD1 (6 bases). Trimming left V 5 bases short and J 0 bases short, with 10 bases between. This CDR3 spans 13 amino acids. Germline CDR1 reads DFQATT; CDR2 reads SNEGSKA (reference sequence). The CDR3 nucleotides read TGCAGTGCTGCAGGGGATACTAACTATGGCTACACCTTC. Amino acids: CSAAGDTNYGYTF.